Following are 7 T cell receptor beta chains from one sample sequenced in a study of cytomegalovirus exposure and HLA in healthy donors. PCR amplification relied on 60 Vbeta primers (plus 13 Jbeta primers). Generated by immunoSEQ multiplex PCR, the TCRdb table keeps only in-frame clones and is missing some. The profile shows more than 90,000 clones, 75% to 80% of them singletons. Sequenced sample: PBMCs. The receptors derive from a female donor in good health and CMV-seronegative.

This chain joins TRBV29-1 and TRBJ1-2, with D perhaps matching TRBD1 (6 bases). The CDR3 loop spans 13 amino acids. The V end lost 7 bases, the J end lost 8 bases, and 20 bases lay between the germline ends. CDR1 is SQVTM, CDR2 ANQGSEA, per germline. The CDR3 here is CSASGQGIRGYTF. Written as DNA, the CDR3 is TGCAGCGCTAGTGGTCAGGGGATTCGCGGCTACACCTTC.

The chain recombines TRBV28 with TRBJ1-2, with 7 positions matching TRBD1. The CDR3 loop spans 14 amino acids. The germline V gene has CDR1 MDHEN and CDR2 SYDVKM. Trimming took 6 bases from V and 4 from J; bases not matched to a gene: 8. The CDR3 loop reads CASRKAGGSYGYTF. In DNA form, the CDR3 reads TGTGCCAGCAGGAAGGCAGGGGGATCCTATGGCTACACCTTC.

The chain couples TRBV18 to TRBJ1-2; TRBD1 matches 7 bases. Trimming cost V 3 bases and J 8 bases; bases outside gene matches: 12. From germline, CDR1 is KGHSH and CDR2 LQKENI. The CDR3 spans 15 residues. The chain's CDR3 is CASSPPTKTGSGYTF. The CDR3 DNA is TGTGCCAGCTCACCCCCTACTAAGACAGGGTCCGGCTACACCTTC. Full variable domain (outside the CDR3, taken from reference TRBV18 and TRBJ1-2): NAGVMQNPRHLVRRRGQEARLRCSPMKGHSHVYWYRQLPEEGLKFMVYLQKENIIDESGMPKERFSAEFPKEGPSILRIQQVVRGDSAAYFCASSPPTKTGSGYTFGSGTRLTVV.

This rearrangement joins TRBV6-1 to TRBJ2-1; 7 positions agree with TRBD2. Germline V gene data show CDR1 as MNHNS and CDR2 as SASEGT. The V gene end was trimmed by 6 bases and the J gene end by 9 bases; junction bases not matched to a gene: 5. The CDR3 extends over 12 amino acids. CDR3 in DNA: TGTGCCAGCAGCTCCCCGGGGGGTGAGCAGTTCTTC. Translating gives CASSSPGGEQFF.

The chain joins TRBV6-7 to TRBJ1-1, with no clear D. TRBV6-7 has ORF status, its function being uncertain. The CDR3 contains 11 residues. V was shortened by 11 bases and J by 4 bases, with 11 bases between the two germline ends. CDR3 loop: CAAREGTEAFF. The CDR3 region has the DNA TGTGCCGCGCGGGAGGGCACTGAAGCTTTCTTT.

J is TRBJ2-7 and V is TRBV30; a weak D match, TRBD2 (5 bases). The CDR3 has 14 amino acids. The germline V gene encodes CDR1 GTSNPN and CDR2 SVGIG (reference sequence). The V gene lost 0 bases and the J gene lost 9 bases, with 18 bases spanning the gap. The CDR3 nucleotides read TGTGCCTGGAGTGTCCCAACGTATGTCCGGGGGCAGTACTTC. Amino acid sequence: CAWSVPTYVRGQYF.

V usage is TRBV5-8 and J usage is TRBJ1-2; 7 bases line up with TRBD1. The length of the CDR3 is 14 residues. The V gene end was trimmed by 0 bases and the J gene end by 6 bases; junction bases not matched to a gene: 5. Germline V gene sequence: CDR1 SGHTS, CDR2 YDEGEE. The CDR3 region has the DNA TGTGCCAGCAGCTTGGCAGGGGGACTGGATGGCTACACCTTC. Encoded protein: CASSLAGGLDGYTF.